This T cell receptor (beta chain) emerged from a study of vaccination effects on CD4 cells after COVID-19. Sequencing used immunoSEQ multiplex PCR; TCRdb keeps in-frame clones, though not all of them. The sample carries tens of thousands of clones, roughly 77% recorded once. Comment on this clone: Its specificity is not known.

Trimming removed 6 bases at V and 6 bases at J, with 12 bases between. The CDR3 has 13 amino acids. In germline, CDR1 is MNHEY, CDR2 SVGAGI. Within the ViraFEST assay, antigen-specific CD4+ T cells underwent expansion with viral peptide pools prior to sequencing. CD4+ T cells were isolated after around 9 days of culture. It was two doses of either the BNT162b2 or mRNA-1273 vaccine that participants received. The chain combines TRBV6-5 with TRBJ2-1; D possibly uses TRBD1 or TRBD2 (5 bases each). The sequenced sample was CD4+ T cells from PBMCs cultured with HCoV-229E spike peptides, obtained after COVID-19 vaccination. This receptor was obtained from a human donor who received a COVID-19 vaccine. CDR3 amino acids: CASRSRGVNEQFF. DNA of the CDR3: TGTGCCAGCAGGTCCCGGGGCGTCAATGAGCAGTTCTTC.